This T cell receptor (beta chain) was identified during a study of T cells expressing NK-cell markers. At the level of the study: HCMV serostatus: most of the eight sequenced donors positive, one negative.

TCRdb reprocessed the 5' RACE reads, with one entry per CDR3 protein and no DNA. The sample totals about 460,000 distinct CDR3 sequences; its top ten clones hold roughly 1.4%. The clonotype originates from a woman in her 50s in good health. Sequencing input: blood T cells: a sorted CD56 or NKG2C T cell subset, CD4+ or CD8+ T cells, or bulk PBMC T cells (not recorded which).

The CDR3 region is CASSQGSRDEYFYEQYF. The rearrangement joins TRBV3-1 to TRBJ2-7; the TRBD1 assignment by TCRdb is unverifiable without DNA. Germline V lookup: CDR1 LGHDT, CDR2 YNNKEL (reference sequence). This CDR3 region has 17 residues.